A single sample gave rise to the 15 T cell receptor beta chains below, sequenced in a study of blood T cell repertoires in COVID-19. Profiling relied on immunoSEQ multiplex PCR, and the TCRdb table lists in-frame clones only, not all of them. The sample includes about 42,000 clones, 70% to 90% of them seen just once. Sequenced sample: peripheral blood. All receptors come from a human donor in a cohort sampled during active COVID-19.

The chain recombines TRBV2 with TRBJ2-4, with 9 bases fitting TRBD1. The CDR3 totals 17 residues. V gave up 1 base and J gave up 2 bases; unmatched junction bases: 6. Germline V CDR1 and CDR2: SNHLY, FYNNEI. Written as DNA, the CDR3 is TGTGCCAGCAGTGAAGGCAGACAGGGGGGAACCAAAAACATTCAGTACTTC. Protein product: CASSEGRQGGTKNIQYF.

CDR3: CASTDRGYATNEKLFF. Here the CDR3 DNA reads TGTGCCAGTACGGACAGGGGTTATGCAACTAATGAAAAACTGTTTTTT. V is TRBV19 and J is TRBJ1-4; 9 bases align to TRBD1. After removal of 7 bases from V and 0 bases from J, the junction contained 6 bases not matched to a gene. The CDR3 is made up of 16 amino acids. Germline CDR1 is LNHDA and CDR2 is SQIVND (reference sequence).

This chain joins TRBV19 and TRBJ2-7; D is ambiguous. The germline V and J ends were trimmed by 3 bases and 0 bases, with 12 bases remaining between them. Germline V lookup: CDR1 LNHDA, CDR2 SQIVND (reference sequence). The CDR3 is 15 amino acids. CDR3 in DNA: TGTGCCAGTAGTATTAACCCAGACATCTCCTACGAGCAGTACTTC. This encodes CASSINPDISYEQYF.

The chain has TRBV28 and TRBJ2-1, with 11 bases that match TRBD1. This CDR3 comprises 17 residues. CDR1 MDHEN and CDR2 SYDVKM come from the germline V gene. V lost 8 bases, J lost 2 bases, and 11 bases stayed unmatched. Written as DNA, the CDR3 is TGTGCCAGCCTCCCCCCCCCGGGACAGGGGGCCTACAATGAGCAGTTCTTC. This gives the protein CASLPPPGQGAYNEQFF.

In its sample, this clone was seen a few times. The CDR3 DNA is TGTGCCAGCAGTAAAACAGGGTTGGATTCACCCCTCCACTTT. It yields the protein CASSKTGLDSPLHF. The gene calls are TRBV28 and TRBJ1-6, with a possible D match to TRBD1 (6 bases). CDR1 is MDHEN and CDR2 is SYDVKM in the germline V gene. Trimming pared 5 bases from V and 8 bases from J, leaving 13 bases between. This CDR3 has 14 residues.

CDR3 bases: TGTGCCAGCAGCCATGACAGGGGGGAGCAGCCCCAGCATTTT. Its protein product is CASSHDRGEQPQHF. This chain connects TRBV6-5 to TRBJ1-5, with 9 bases fitting TRBD1. Germline V gives CDR1 MNHEY, CDR2 SVGAGI. The J segment lost 7 bases and the V segment lost 6 bases, leaving 7 bases of the junction unmatched. The CDR3 totals 14 residues.

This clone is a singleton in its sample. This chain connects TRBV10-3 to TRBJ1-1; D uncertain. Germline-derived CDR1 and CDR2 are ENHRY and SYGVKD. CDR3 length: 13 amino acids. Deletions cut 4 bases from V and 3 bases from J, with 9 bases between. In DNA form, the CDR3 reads TGTGCCATCAGTGGCCAGGCTGACACTGAAGCTTTCTTT. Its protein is CAISGQADTEAFF.

CDR3 nucleotide sequence: TGTGCCACCAGTGAACAAACAGGAAAACTGTTTTTT. It codes for CATSEQTGKLFF. The V and J genes are TRBV24-1 and TRBJ1-4; a weak D match, TRBD1 (5 bases). The CDR3 has 12 amino acids. With 4 bases removed from V and 10 bases from J, the gap between germline ends came to 9 bases. Germline V gives CDR1 KGHDR, CDR2 SFDVKD.

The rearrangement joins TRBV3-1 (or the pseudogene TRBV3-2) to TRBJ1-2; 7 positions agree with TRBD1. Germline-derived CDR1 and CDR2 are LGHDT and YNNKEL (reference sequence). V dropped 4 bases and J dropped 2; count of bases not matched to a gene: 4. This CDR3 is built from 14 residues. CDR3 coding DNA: TGTGCCAGCAGCCGGGGGACAGAGAACTATGGCTACACCTTC. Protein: CASSRGTENYGYTF.

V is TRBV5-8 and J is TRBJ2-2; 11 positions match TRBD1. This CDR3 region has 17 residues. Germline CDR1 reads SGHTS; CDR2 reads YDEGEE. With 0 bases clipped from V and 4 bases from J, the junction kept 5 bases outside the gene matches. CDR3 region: CASSLAWGQGVTGELFF. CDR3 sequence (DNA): TGTGCCAGCAGCTTGGCTTGGGGACAGGGGGTCACCGGGGAGCTGTTTTTT.

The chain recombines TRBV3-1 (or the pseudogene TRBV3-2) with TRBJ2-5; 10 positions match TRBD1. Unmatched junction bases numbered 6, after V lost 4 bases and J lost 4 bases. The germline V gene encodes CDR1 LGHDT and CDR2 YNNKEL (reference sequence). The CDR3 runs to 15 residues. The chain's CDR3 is CASSPRTGGGETQYF. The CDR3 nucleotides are TGTGCCAGCAGCCCCCGGACAGGGGGAGGAGAGACCCAGTACTTC.

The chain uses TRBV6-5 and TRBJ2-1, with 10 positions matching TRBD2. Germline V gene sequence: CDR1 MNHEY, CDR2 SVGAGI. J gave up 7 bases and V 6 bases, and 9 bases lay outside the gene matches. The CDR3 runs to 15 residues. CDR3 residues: CASSPRPSGGNEQFF. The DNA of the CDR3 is TGTGCCAGCAGCCCCCGGCCTAGCGGGGGAAATGAGCAGTTCTTC.

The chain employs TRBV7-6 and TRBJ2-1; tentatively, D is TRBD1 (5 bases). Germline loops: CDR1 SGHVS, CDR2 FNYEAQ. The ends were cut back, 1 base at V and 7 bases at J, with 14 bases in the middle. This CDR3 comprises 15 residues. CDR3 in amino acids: CASSLGSGQRNEQFF. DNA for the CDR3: TGTGCCAGCAGCTTAGGGTCAGGGCAGAGGAATGAGCAGTTCTTC.

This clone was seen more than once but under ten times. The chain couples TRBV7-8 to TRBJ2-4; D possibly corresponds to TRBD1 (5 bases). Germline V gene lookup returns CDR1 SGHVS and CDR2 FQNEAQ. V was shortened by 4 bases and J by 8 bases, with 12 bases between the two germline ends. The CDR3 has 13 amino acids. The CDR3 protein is CASSSPSGHIQYF. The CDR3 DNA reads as TGTGCCAGCAGCTCCCCGTCAGGGCACATTCAGTACTTC.

DNA for the CDR3: TGTGCCATCAGTGGAAATTTAGCGGGGCCCTCCTACGAGCAGTACTTC. Translation gives CAISGNLAGPSYEQYF. The J gene is TRBJ2-7, the V gene TRBV10-3; 8 bases match TRBD2. This CDR3 region has 16 residues. In germline, CDR1 is ENHRY, CDR2 SYGVKD. J lost 0 bases, V lost 4 bases, and 8 bases had no gene match.